The clone carrying this T cell receptor (beta chain) is medium-sized within its sample. Its antigen is not known. Authors' processing steps: For papillary thyroid cancer, a distant-metastasis classifier was constructed from CDR3 differences observed across clinicopathological groups. MiXCR reprocessed the PCR reads for TCRdb. The authors' filters were not applied to this entry. The sample consists of around 13,000 clones, about an eighth of them appearing once. No patient had received any treatment before thyroid surgery. The sample comes from a study of metastatic and nonmetastatic thyroid tumors. Turning to the study itself: Both malignant and benign thyroid patients supplied peripheral blood and tumor or nodule tissue samples, across which the repertoires of these patients were then compared. General study findings and limits: Significantly higher TCR beta diversity was reportedly seen in malignant thyroid tumors than benign nodules, in blood and tumor.

This CDR3 comprises 15 residues. Trimming cost V 4 bases and J 3 bases, with 15 bases left between them. CDR1 and CDR2 from the germline V gene are SNHLY and FYNNEI. This TCR came from a female donor with papillary thyroid cancer or a benign thyroid nodule (not recorded which). Some clones in this sample may be carry-over from other donors' samples. The chain carries TRBV2 and TRBJ1-1; possible D gene TRBD1, 5 bases. Specimen: blood. CDR3 sequence reads: CASSVIGLGDTEAFF. In DNA form, the CDR3 reads TGTGCCAGCAGTGTGATCGGGTTAGGGGACACTGAAGCTTTCTTT.